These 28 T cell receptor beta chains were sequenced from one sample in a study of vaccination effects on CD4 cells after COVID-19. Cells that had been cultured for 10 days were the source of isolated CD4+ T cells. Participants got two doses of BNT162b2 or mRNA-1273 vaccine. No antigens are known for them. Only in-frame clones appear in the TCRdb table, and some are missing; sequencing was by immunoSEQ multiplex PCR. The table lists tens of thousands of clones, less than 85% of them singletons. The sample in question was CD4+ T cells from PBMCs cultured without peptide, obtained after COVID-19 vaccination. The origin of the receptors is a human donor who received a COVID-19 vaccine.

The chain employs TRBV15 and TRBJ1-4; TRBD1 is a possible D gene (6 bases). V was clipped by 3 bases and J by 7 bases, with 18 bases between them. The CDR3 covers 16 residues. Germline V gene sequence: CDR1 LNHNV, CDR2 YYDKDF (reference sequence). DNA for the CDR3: TGTGCCACCAGCAGGGAACTCCAGGGGAGAGGTGAAAAACTGTTTTTT. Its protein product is CATSRELQGRGEKLFF.

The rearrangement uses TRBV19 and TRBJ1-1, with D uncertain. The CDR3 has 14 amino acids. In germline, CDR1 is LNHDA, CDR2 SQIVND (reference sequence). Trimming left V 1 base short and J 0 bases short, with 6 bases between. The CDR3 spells CASSIGQLNTEAFF. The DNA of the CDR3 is TGTGCCAGTAGTATAGGGCAGCTGAACACTGAAGCTTTCTTT.

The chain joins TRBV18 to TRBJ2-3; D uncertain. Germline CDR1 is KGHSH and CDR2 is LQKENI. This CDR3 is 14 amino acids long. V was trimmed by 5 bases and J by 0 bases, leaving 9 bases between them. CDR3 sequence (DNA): TGTGCCAGCTCAAAGCAGACTAGCACAGATACGCAGTATTTT. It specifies CASSKQTSTDTQYF.

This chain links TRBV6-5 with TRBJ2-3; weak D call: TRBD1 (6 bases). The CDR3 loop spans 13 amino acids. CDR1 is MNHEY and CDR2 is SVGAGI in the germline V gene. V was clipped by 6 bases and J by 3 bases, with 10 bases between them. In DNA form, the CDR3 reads TGTGCCAGCAGCCTTACAGGGACAGATACGCAGTATTTT. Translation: CASSLTGTDTQYF.

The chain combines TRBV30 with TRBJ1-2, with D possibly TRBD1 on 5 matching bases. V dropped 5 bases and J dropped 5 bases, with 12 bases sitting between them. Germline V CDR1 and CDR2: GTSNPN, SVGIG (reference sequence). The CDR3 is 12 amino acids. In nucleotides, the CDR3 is TGTGCCTGGTCCCGGGGACGGTATGGCTACACCTTC. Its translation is CAWSRGRYGYTF.

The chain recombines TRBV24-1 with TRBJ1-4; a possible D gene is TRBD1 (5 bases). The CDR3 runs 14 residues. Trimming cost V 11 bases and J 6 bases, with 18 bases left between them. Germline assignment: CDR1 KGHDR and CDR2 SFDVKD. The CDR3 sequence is CARRLRDGYEKLFF. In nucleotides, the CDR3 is TGTGCCAGAAGACTTCGGGACGGCTATGAAAAACTGTTTTTT.

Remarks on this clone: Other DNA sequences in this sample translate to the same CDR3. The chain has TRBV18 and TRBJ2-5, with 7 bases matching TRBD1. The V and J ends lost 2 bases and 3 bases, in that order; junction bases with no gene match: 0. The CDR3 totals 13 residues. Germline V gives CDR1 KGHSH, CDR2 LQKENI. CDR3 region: CASSPGTEETQYF. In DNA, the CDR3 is TGTGCCAGCTCACCAGGGACAGAAGAGACCCAGTACTTC.

The CDR3 coding sequence is TGTGCCAGCAGCTTAACTACGTCGAGCTCCTACAATGAGCAGTTCTTC. Translated, it gives CASSLTTSSSYNEQFF. The chain uses TRBV7-3 and TRBJ2-1, with D uncertain. Germline-derived CDR1 and CDR2 are SGHTA and FQGTGA. The CDR3 extends over 16 amino acids. The V end lost 0 bases, the J end lost 0 bases, and 9 bases lay between the germline ends.

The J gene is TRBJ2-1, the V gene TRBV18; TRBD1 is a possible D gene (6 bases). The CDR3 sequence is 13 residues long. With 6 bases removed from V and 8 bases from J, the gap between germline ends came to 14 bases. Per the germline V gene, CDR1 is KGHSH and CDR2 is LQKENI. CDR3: CASSAQGIDEQFF. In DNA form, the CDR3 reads TGTGCCAGCTCGGCGCAGGGGATCGATGAGCAGTTCTTC.

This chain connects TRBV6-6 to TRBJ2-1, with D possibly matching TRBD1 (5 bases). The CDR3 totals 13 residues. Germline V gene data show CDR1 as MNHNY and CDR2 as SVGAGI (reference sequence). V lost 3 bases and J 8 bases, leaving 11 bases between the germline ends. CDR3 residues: CASSYRTYHEQFF. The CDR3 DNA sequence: TGTGCCAGCAGTTATCGGACATACCATGAGCAGTTCTTC.

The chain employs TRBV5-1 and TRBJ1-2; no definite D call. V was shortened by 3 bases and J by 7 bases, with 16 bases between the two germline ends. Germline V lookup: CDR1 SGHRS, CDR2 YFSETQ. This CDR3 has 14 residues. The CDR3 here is CASSSLGEYSGYTF. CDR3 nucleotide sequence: TGCGCCAGCAGCTCCCTCGGAGAGTACAGTGGCTACACCTTC. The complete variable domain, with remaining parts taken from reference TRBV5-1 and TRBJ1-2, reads KAGVTQTPRYLIKTRGQQVTLSCSPISGHRSVSWYQQTPGQGLQFLFEYFSETQRNKGNFPGRFSGRQFSNSRSEMNVSTLELGDSALYLCASSSLGEYSGYTFGSGTRLTVV.

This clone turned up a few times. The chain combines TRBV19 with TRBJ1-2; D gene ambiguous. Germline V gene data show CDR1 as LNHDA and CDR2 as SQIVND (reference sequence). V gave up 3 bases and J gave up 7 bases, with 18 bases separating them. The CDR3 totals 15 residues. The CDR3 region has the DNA TGTGCCAGTAGTATCGGCCGCGGAAACGGACGTGGCTACACCTTC. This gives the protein CASSIGRGNGRGYTF.

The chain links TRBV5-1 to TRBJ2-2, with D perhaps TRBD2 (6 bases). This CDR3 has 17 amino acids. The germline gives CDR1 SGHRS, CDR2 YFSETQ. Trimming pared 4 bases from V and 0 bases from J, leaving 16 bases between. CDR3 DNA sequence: TGCGCCAGCAGCCCGGGACTCCATACTCCGAACACCGGGGAGCTGTTTTTT. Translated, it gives CASSPGLHTPNTGELFF.

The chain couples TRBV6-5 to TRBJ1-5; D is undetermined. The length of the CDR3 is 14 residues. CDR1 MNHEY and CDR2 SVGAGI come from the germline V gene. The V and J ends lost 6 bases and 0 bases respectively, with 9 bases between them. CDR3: CASSGSFSNQPQHF. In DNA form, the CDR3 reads TGTGCCAGCAGCGGGTCTTTTAGCAATCAGCCCCAGCATTTT.

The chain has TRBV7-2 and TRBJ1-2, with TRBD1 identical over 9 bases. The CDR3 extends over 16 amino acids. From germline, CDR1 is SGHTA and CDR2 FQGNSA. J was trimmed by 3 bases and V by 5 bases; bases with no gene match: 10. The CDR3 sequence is CASSTNRGLSDYGYTF. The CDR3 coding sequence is TGTGCCAGCAGCACCAACAGGGGGCTCAGCGACTATGGCTACACCTTC.

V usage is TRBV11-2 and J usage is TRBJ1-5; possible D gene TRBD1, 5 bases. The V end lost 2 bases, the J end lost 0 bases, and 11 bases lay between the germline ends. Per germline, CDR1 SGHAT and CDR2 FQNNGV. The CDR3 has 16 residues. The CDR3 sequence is CASSLSGGNSNQPQHF. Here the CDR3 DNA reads TGTGCCAGCAGCTTATCTGGGGGAAATAGCAATCAGCCCCAGCATTTT.

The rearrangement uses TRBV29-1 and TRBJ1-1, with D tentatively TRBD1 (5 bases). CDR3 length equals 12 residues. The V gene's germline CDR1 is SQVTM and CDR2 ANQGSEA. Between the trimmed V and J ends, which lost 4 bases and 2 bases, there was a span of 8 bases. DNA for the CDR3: TGCAGCGTTGTACAGGTAAACACTGAAGCTTTCTTT. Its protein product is CSVVQVNTEAFF. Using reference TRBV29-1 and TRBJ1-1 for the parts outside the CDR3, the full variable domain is SAVISQKPSRDICQRGTSLTIQCQVDSQVTMMFWYRQQPGQSLTLIATANQGSEATYESGFVIDKFPISRPNLTFSTLTVSNMSPEDSSIYLCSVVQVNTEAFFGQGTRLTVV.

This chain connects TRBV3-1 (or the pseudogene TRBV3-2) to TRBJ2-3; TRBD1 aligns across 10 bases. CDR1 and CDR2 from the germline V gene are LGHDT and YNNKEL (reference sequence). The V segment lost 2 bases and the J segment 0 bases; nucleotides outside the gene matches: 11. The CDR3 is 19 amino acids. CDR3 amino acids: CASSQPFSGQGTSTDTQYF. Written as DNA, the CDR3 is TGTGCCAGCAGCCAACCATTTTCGGGACAGGGGACTAGCACAGATACGCAGTATTTT.

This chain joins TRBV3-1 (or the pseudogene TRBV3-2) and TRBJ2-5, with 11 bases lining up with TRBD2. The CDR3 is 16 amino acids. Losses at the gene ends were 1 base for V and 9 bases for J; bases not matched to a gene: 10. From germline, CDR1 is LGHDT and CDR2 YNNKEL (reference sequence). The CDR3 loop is CASSQGPTSGGAAQYF. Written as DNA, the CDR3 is TGTGCCAGCAGCCAAGGTCCAACTAGCGGGGGAGCGGCCCAGTACTTC.

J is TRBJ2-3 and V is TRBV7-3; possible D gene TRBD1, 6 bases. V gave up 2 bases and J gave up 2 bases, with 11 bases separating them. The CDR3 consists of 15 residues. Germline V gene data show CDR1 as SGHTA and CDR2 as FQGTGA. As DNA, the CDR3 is TGTGCCAGCAGCTTATGGGGGCCTGTCACAGATACGCAGTATTTT. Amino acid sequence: CASSLWGPVTDTQYF.

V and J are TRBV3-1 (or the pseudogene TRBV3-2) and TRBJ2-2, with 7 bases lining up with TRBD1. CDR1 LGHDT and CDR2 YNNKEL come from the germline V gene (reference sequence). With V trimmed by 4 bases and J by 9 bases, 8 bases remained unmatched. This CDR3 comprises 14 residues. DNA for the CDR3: TGTGCCAGCAGCCGGTACAGGGGTCCCCGGGAGCTGTTTTTT. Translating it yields CASSRYRGPRELFF.

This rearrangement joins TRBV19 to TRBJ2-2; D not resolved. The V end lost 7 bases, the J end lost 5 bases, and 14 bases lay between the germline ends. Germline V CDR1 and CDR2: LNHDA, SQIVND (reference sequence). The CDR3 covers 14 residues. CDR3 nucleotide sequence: TGTGCCAGTACCGTCCGAGGTCAAACCGGGGAGCTGTTTTTT. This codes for CASTVRGQTGELFF.

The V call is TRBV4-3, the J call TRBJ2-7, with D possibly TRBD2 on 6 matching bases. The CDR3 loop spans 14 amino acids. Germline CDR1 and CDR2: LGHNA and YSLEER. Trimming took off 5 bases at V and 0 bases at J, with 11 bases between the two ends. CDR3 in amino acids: CASSTTGSSYEQYV. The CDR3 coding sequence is TGCGCCAGCAGCACGACCGGGAGCTCCTACGAGCAGTACGTC.

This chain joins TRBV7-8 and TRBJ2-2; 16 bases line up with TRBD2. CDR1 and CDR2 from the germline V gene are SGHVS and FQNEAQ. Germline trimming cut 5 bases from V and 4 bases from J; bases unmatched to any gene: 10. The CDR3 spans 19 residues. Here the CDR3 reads CASSLSGGLAGGITGELFF. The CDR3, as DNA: TGTGCCAGCAGCCTTTCGGGGGGACTAGCGGGGGGGATCACCGGGGAGCTGTTTTTT.

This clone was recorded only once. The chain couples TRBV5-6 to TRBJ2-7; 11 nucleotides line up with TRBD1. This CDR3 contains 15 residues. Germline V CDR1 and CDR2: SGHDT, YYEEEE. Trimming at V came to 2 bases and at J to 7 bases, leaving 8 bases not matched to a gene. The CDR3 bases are TGTGCCAGCAGCTTAGGGACAGGGGGACCCAGGGAGCAGTACGTC. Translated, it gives CASSLGTGGPREQYV.

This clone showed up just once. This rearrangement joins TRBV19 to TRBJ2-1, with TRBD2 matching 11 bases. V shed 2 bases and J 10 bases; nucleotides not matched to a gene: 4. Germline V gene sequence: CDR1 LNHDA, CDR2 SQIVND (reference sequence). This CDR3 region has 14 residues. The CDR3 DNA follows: TGTGCCAGTAGTATAACTAGCGGGGGCTTAGAGCAGTTCTTC. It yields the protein CASSITSGGLEQFF.

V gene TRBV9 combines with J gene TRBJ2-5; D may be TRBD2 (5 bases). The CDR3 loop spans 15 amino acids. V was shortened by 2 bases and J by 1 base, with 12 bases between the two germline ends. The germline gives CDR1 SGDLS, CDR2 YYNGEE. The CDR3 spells CASSVRPGSQETQYF. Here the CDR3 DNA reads TGTGCCAGCAGCGTCCGCCCGGGGTCCCAAGAGACCCAGTACTTC.

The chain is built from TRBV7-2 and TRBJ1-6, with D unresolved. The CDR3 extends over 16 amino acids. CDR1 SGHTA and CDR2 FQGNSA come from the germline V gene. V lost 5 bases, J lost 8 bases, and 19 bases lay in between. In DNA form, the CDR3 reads TGTGCCAGCAGCCCTGACCGGACGCGGTCAGATTCACCCCTCCACTTT. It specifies CASSPDRTRSDSPLHF. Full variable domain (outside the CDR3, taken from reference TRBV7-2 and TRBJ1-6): GAGVSQSPSNKVTEKGKDVELRCDPISGHTALYWYRQSLGQGLEFLIYFQGNSAPDKSGLPSDRFSAERTGGSVSTLTIQRTQQEDSAVYLCASSPDRTRSDSPLHFGNGTRLTVT.